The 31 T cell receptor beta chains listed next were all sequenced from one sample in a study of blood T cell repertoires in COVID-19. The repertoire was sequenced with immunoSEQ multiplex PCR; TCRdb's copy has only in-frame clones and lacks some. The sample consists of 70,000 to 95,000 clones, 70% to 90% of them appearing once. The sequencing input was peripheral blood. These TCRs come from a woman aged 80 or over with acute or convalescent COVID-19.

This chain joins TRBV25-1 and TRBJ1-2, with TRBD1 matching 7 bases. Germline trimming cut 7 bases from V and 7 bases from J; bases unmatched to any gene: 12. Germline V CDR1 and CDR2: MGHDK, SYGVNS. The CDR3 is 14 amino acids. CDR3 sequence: CASMGTDSARGYTF. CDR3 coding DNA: TGTGCCAGCATGGGGACAGACTCAGCCCGTGGCTACACCTTC.

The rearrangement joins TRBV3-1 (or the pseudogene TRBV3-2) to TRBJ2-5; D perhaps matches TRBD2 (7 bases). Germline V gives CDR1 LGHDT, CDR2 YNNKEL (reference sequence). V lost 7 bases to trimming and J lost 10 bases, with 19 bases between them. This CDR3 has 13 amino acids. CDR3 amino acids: CASNELGGAGQYF. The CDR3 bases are TGTGCCAGCAACGAGCTAGGGGGGGCGGGCCAGTACTTC.

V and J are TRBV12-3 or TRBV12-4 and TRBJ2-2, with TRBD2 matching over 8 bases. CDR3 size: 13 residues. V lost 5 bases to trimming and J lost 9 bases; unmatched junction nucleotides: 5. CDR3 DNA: TGTGCCAGCAGTGACACTAGCGGTCGGGAGCTGTTTTTT. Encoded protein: CASSDTSGRELFF.

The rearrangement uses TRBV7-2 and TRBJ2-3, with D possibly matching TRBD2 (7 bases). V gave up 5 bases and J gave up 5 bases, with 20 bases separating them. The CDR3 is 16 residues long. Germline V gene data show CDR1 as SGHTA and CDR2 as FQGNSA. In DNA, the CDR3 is TGTGCCAGCAGCCCCCGTAGGGGGGGGGCGGGAGATACGCAGTATTTT. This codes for CASSPRRGGAGDTQYF.

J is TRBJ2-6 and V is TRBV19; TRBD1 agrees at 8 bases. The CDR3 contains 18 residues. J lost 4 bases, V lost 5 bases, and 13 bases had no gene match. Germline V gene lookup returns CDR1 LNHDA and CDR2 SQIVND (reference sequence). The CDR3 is CASSLQTGVGAGANVLTF. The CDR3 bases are TGTGCCAGTAGTCTTCAGACAGGGGTAGGGGCAGGGGCCAACGTCCTGACTTTC. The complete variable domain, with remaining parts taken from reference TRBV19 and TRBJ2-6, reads DGGITQSPKYLFRKEGQNVTLSCEQNLNHDAMYWYRQDPGQGLRLIYYSQIVNDFQKGDIAEGYSVSREKKESFPLTVTSAQKNPTAFYLCASSLQTGVGAGANVLTFGAGSRLTVL.

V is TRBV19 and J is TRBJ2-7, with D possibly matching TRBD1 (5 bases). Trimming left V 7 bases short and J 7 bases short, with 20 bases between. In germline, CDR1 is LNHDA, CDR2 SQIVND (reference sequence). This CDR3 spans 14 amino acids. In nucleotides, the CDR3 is TGTGCCAGTACCCCCCCTGGGTCCTACAGGGAGCAGTACTTC. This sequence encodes CASTPPGSYREQYF.

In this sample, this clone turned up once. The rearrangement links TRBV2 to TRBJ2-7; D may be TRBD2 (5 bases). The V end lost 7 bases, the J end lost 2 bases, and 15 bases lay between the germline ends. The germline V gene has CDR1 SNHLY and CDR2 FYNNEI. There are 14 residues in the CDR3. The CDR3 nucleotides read TGTGCCAGCACCGAATCAGACGGGGCCTACGAGCAGTACTTC. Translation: CASTESDGAYEQYF.

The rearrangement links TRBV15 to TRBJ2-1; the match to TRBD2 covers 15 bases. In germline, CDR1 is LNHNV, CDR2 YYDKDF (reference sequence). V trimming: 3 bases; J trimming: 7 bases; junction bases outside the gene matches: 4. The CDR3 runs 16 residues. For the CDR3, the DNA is TGTGCCACCAGCAGCCAGGGACTAGCGGGGGGAAATGAGCAGTTCTTC. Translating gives CATSSQGLAGGNEQFF.

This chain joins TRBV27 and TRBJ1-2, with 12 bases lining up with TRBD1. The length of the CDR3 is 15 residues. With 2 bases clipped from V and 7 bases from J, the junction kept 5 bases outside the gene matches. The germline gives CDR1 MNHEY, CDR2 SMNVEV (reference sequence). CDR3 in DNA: TGTGCCAGCAGTTTACAGGGACAGGGGGCGGGTGGCTACACCTTC. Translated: CASSLQGQGAGGYTF.

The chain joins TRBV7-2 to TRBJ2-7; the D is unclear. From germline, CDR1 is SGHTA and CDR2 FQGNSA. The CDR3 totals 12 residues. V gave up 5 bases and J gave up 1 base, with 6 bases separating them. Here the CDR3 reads CASSAWSYEQYF. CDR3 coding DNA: TGTGCCAGCAGCGCGTGGTCCTACGAGCAGTACTTC.

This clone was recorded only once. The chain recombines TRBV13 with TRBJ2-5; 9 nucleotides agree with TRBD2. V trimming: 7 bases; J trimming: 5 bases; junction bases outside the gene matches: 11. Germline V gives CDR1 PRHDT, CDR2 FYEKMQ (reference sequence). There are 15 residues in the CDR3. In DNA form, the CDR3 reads TGTGCCAGCACTCATAGCGGGGGAGTGATGGAGACCCAGTACTTC. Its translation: CASTHSGGVMETQYF.

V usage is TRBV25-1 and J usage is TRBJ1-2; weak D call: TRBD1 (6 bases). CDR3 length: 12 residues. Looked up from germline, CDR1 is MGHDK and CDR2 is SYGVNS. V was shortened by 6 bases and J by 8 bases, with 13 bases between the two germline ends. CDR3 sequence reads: CASRQGLYGYTF. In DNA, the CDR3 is TGTGCCAGCAGACAGGGTTTGTACGGCTACACCTTC.

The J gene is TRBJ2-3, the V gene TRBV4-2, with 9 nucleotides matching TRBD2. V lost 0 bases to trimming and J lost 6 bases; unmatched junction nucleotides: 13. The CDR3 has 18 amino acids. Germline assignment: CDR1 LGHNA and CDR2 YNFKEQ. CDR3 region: CASSQENPRAGGADTQYF. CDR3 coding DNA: TGTGCCAGCAGCCAAGAAAACCCTAGGGCGGGAGGGGCGGATACGCAGTATTTT.

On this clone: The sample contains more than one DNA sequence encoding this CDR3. CDR3 sequence: CASSLVGGAETQYF. DNA for the CDR3: TGCGCCAGCAGCTTGGTCGGAGGGGCGGAGACCCAGTACTTC. This chain joins TRBV5-1 and TRBJ2-5; a possible D gene is TRBD2 (6 bases). V lost 0 bases and J 5 bases, leaving 11 bases between the germline ends. The length of the CDR3 is 14 residues. CDR1 is SGHRS and CDR2 is YFSETQ in the germline V gene.

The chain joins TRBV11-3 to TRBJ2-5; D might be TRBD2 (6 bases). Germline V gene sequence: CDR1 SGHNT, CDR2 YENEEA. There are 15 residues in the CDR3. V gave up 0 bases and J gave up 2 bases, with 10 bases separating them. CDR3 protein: CASSLDPTRQETQYF. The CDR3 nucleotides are TGTGCCAGCAGCTTAGATCCGACTAGGCAAGAGACCCAGTACTTC.

DNA of the CDR3: TGTGCCAGCGAGGTGTCGGGAGAAGCCACCGGGGAGCTGTTTTTT. Its translation: CASEVSGEATGELFF. V usage is TRBV21-1 and J usage is TRBJ2-2; the table assigns TRBD2, which was not confirmed against the DNA. TRBV21-1 is given as a pseudogene. The CDR3 spans 15 residues.

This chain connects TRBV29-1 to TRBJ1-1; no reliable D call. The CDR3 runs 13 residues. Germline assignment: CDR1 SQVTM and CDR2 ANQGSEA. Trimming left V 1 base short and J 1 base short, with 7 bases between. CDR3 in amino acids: CSVEVGQNTEAFF. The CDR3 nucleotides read TGCAGCGTTGAAGTTGGGCAGAACACTGAAGCTTTCTTT.

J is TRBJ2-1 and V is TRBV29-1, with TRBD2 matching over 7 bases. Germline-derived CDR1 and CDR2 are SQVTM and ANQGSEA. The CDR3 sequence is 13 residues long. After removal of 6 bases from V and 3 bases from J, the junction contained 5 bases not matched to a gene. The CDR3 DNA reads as TGCAGCGTCGGACTAGTTGACTACAATGAGCAGTTCTTC. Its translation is CSVGLVDYNEQFF.

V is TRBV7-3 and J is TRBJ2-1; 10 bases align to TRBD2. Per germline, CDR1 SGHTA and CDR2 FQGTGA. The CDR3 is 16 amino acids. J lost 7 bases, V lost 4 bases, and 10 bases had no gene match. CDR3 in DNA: TGTGCCAGCAGCTCCCTAGCGGGGGCCCGGGGGAATGAGCAGTTCTTC. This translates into CASSSLAGARGNEQFF.

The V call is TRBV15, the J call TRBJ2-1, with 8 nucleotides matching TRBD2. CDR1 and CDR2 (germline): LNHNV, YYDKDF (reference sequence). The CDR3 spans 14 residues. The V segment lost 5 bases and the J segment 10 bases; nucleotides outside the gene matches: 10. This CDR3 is CATSREGPGEEQFF. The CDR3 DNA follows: TGTGCCACCAGCCGGGAGGGCCCGGGCGAGGAGCAGTTCTTC.

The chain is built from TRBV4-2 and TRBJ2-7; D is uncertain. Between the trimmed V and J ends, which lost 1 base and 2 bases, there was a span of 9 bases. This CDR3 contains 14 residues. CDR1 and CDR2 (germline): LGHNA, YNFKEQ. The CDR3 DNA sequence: TGTGCCAGCAGCCAAGGTGGCGGAACCTACGAGCAGTACTTC. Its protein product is CASSQGGGTYEQYF.

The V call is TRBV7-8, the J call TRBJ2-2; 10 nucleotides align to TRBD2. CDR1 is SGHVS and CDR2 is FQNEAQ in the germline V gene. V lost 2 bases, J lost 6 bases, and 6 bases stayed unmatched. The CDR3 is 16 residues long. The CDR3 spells CASSLTAGGPPGELFF. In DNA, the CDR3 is TGTGCCAGCAGCTTAACAGCGGGGGGGCCCCCCGGGGAGCTGTTTTTT.

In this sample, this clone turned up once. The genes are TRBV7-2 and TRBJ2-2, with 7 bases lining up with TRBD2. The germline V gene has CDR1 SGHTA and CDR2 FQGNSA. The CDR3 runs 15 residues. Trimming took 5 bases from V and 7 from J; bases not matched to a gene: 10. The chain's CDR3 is CASSPGRELFGELFF. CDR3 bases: TGTGCCAGCAGCCCGGGGCGGGAGCTCTTCGGGGAGCTGTTTTTT. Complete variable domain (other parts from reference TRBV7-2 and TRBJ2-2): GAGVSQSPSNKVTEKGKDVELRCDPISGHTALYWYRQSLGQGLEFLIYFQGNSAPDKSGLPSDRFSAERTGGSVSTLTIQRTQQEDSAVYLCASSPGRELFGELFFGEGSRLTVL.

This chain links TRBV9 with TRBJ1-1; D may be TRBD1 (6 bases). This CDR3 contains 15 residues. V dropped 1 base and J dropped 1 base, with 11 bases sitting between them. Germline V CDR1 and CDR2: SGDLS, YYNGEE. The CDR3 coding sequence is TGTGCCAGCAGCGTATCAGGGGATGGGAACACTGAAGCTTTCTTT. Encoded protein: CASSVSGDGNTEAFF.

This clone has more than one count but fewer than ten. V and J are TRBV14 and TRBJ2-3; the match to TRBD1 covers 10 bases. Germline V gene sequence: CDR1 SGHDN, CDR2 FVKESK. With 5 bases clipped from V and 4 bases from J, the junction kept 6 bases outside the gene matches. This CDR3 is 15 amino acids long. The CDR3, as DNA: TGTGCCAGCAGCGACAGACAGGGGGCCGCAGATACGCAGTATTTT. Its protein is CASSDRQGAADTQYF.

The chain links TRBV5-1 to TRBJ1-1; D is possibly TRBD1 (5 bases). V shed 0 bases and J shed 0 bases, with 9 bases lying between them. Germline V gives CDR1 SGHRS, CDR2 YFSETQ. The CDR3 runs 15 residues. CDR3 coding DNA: TGCGCCAGCAGCTTGGAGCAGGGTATGAACACTGAAGCTTTCTTT. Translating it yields CASSLEQGMNTEAFF.

The CDR3 sequence: CASSTLAGYNEQFF. For the CDR3, the DNA is TGTGCCAGCAGTACCCTAGCGGGCTACAATGAGCAGTTCTTC. The chain carries TRBV7-9 and TRBJ2-1, with 8 bases fitting TRBD2. Trimming at V came to 6 bases and at J to 3 bases, leaving 4 bases not matched to a gene. The germline gives CDR1 SEHNR, CDR2 FQNEAQ (reference sequence). The CDR3 is 14 residues long.

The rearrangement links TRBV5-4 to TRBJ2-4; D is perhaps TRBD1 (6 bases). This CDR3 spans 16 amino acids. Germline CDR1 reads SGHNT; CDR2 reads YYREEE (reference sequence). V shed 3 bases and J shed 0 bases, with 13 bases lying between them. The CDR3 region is CASSWGTNLAKNIQYF. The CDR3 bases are TGTGCCAGCAGCTGGGGGACAAATTTAGCCAAAAACATTCAGTACTTC.

The CDR3: CASSRPLDSYSGNTIYF. The CDR3, as DNA: TGCGCCAGCAGCAGACCTCTCGACAGTTACTCTGGAAACACCATATATTTT. V is TRBV4-1 and J is TRBJ1-3; maybe TRBD1 (5 bases). This CDR3 has 17 residues. V gave up 5 bases and J gave up 0 bases, with 17 bases separating them. Germline V gene sequence: CDR1 MGHRA, CDR2 YSYEKL.

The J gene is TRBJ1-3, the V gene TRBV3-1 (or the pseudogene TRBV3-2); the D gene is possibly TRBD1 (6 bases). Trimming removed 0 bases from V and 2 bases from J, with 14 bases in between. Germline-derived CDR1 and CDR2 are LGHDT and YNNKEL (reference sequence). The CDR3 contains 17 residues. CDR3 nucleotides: TGTGCCAGCAGCCAAGATAATACAGGGTACACTGGAAACACCATATATTTT. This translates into CASSQDNTGYTGNTIYF.

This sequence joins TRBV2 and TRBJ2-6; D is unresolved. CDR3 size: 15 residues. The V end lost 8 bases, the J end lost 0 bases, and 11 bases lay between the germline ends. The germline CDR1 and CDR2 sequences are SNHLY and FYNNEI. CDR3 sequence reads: CASEAEDSGANVLTF. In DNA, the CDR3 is TGTGCCAGCGAGGCCGAGGACTCTGGGGCCAACGTCCTGACTTTC.